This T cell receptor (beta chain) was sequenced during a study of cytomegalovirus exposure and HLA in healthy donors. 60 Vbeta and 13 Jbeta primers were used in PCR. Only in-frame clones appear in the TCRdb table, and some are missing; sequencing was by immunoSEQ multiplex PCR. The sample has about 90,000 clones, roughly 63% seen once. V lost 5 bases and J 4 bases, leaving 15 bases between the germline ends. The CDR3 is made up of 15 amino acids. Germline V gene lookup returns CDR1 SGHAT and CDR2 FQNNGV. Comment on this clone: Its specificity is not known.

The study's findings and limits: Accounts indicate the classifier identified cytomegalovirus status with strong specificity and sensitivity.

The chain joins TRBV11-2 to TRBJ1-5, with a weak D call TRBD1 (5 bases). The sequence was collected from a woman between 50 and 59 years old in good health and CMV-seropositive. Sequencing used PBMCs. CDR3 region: CASSLWGGANQPQHF. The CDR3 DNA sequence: TGTGCCAGCAGCCTCTGGGGGGGAGCGAATCAGCCCCAGCATTTT.